This note documents a single T cell receptor beta chain sequence. What it recognizes is unknown. Researchers built TCR beta cDNA using 5'RACE template switching with UMIs. One entry per CDR3 protein, without DNA, is what TCRdb gives after re-calling the 5' RACE reads. Here the sample table reports about 460,000 distinct CDR3 sequences. Germline CDR1 SGHRS, CDR2 YFSETQ. The CDR3 covers 15 residues. This entry comes from a study of T cells expressing NK-cell markers. In the study overall: The authors derived TCR beta repertoires from sorted CD3+CD56+NKG2C+, CD3+CD56+NKG2C- and CD3+CD56-NKG2C+ T cells.

Study conclusions and caveats: Among several donors, these clonotypes also ranked first in the CD3+CD56-NKG2C+ fraction.

The receptor comes from a woman between 45 and 65 years old in good health. The specimen sequenced was blood T cells: a sorted CD56 or NKG2C T cell subset, CD4+ or CD8+ T cells, or bulk PBMC T cells (not recorded which). This chain uses TRBV5-1 with TRBJ2-5; TCRdb outputs TRBD2, but without DNA this stays unchecked. CDR3: CASRSLGSSVETQYF.